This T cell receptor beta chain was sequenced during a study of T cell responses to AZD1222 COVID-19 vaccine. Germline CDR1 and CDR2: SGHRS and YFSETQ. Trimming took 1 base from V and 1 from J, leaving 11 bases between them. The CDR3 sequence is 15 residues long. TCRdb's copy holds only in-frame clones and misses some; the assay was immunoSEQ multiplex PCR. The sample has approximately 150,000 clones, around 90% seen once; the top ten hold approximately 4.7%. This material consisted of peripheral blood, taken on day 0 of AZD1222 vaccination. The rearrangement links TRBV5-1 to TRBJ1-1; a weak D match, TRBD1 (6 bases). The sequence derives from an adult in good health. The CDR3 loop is CASSLSVDRNTEAFF. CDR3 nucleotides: TGCGCCAGCAGCTTGTCGGTGGACAGGAACACTGAAGCTTTCTTT.